Sequencing of this T cell receptor (beta chain) was carried out in a study of T cell responses to AZD1222 COVID-19 vaccine. Regarding the study as a whole: In a largely white British group with more females than males, clonal diversity was possibly underestimated.

Comment on this clone: Its antigen remains unknown.

Using immunoSEQ multiplex PCR, the repertoire was profiled, and TCRdb retains in-frame clones only, with some absent. The sample contains some 90,000 clones, 85% to 90% of which appear only once. Germline CDR1 and CDR2: LNHDA and SQIVND (reference sequence). V was pared by 7 bases and J by 0 bases, with 16 bases between. This CDR3 contains 15 residues. This sequence was found in an adult who received the AZD1222 COVID-19 vaccine. The material sequenced was peripheral blood, taken 28 days after the second AZD1222 dose. This rearrangement joins TRBV19 to TRBJ2-7, with D perhaps matching TRBD2 (5 bases). The CDR3 DNA follows: TGTGCCAGTACAAGAGGGCAGGTACCCTCCTACGAGCAGTACTTC. Encoded protein: CASTRGQVPSYEQYF. Full variable domain (outside the CDR3, taken from reference TRBV19 and TRBJ2-7): DGGITQSPKYLFRKEGQNVTLSCEQNLNHDAMYWYRQDPGQGLRLIYYSQIVNDFQKGDIAEGYSVSREKKESFPLTVTSAQKNPTAFYLCASTRGQVPSYEQYFGPGTRLTVT.